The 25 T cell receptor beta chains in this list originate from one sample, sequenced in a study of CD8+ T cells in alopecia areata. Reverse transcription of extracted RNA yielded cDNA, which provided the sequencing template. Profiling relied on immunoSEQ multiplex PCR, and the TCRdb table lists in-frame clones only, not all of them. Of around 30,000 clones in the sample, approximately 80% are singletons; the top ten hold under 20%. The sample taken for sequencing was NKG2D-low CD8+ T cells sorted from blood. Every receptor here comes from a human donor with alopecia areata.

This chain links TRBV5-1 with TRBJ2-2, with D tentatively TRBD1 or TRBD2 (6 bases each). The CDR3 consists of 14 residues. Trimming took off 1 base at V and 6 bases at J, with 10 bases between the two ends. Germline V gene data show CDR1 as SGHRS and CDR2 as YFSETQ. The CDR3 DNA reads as TGCGCCAGCAGCTTGTACGGGGGCCCCGGGGAGCTGTTTTTT. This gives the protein CASSLYGGPGELFF.

The CDR3 region is CASSPGTAYGYTF. CDR3 DNA sequence: TGTGCCAGCAGCCCCGGGACAGCCTATGGCTACACCTTC. This chain joins TRBV7-9 and TRBJ1-2, with 7 bases lining up with TRBD1. CDR3 length: 13 residues. The germline V gene encodes CDR1 SEHNR and CDR2 FQNEAQ (reference sequence). J lost 4 bases, V lost 5 bases, and 4 bases had no gene match.

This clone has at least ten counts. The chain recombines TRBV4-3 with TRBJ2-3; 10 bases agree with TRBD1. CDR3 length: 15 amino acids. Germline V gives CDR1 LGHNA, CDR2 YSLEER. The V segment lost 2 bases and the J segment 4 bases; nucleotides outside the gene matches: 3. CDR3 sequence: CASSQKTGGADTQYF. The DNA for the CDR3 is TGCGCCAGCAGCCAAAAGACAGGGGGCGCAGATACGCAGTATTTT.

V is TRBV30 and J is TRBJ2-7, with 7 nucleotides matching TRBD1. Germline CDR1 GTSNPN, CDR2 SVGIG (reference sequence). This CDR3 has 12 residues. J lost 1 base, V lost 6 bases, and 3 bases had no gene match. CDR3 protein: CACRDSSYEQYF. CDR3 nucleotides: TGTGCCTGTAGGGACAGTTCCTACGAGCAGTACTTC.

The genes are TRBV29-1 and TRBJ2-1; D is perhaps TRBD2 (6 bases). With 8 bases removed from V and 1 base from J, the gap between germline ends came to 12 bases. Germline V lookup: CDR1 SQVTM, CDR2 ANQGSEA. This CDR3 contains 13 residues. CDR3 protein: CSTGSGSYNEQFF. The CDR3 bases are TGCAGCACCGGGAGTGGTTCCTACAATGAGCAGTTCTTC.

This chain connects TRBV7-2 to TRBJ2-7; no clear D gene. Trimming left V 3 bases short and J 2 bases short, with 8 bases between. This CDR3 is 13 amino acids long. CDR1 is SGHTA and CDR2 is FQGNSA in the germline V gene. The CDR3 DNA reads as TGTGCCAGCAGCTTTGGGCAAACCTACGAGCAGTACTTC. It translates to CASSFGQTYEQYF.

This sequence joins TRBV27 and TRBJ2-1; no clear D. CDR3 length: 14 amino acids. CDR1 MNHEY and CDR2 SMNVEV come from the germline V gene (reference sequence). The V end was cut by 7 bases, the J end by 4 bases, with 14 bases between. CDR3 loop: CASTGIGGYNEQFF. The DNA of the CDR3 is TGTGCCAGCACGGGTATTGGTGGATACAATGAGCAGTTCTTC.

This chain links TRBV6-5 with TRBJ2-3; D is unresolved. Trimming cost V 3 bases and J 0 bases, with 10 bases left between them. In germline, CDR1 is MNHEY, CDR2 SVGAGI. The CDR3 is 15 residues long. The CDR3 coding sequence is TGTGCCAGCAGTTATAGCCTCACTAGCACAGATACGCAGTATTTT. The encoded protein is CASSYSLTSTDTQYF.

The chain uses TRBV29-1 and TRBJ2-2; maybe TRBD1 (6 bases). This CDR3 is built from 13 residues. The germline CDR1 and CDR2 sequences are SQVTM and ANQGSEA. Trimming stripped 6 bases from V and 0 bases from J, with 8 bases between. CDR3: CSVKGANTGELFF. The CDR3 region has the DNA TGCAGCGTAAAGGGGGCGAACACCGGGGAGCTGTTTTTT.

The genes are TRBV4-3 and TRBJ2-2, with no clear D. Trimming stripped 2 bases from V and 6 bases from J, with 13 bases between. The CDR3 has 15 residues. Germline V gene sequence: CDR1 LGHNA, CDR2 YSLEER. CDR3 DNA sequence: TGCGCCAGCAGCCAAATCGAAACATCCTCCGGGGAGCTGTTTTTT. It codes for CASSQIETSSGELFF.

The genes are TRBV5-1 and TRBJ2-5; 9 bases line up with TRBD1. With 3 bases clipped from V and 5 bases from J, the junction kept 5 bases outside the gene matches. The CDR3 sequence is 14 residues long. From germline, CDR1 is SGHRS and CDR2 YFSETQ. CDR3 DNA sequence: TGCGCCAGCAGCTACGGGACAGGGTTGGAGACCCAGTACTTC. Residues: CASSYGTGLETQYF.

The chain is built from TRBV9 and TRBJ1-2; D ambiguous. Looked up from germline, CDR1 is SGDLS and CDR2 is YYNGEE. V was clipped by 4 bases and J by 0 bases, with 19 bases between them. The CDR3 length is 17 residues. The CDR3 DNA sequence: TGTGCCAGCAGCCTTACTTCACGAACCAGTACTAACTATGGCTACACCTTC. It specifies CASSLTSRTSTNYGYTF.

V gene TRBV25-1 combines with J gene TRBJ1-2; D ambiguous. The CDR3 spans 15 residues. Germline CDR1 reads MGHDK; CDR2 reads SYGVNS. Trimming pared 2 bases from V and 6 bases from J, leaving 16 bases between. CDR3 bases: TGTGCCAGCAGTGAACAAGGGCCGTCTGGGGATGGCTACACCTTC. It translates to CASSEQGPSGDGYTF.

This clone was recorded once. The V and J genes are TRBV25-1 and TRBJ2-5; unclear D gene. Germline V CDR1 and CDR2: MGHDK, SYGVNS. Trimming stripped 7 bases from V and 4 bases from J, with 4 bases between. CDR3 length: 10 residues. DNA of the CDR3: TGTGCCAGCATCGGAGAGACCCAGTACTTC. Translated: CASIGETQYF.

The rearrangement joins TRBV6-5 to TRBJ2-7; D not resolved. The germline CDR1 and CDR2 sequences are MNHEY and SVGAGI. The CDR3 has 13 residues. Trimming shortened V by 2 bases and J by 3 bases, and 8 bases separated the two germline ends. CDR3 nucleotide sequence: TGTGCCAGCAGTTACAGGATCCTCTACGAGCAGTACTTC. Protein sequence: CASSYRILYEQYF.

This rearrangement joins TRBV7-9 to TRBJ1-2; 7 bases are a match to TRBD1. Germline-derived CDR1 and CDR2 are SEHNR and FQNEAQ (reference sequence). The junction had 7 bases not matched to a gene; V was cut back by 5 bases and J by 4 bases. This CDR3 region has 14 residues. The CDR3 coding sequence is TGTGCCAGCAGCCTTGGACAGGCCCTCTATGGCTACACCTTC. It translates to CASSLGQALYGYTF.

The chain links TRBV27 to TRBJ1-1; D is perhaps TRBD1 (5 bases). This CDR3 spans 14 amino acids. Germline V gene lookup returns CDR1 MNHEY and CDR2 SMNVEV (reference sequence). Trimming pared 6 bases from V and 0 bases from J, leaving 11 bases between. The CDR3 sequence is CASSRSGLNTEAFF. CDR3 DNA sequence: TGTGCCAGCAGCCGCTCGGGGCTGAACACTGAAGCTTTCTTT.

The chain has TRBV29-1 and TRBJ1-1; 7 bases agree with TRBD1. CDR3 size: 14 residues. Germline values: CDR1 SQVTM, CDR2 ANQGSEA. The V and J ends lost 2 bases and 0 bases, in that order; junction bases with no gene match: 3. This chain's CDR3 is CSVERQGLNTEAFF. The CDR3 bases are TGCAGCGTTGAAAGACAGGGCTTGAACACTGAAGCTTTCTTT.

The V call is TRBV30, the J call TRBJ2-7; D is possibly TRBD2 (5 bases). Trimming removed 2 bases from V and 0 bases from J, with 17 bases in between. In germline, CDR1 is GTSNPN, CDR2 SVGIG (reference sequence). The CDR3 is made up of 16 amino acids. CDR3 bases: TGTGCCTGGAGTAGCTTGAGGGCGCGGAGCTCCTACGAGCAGTACTTC. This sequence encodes CAWSSLRARSSYEQYF.

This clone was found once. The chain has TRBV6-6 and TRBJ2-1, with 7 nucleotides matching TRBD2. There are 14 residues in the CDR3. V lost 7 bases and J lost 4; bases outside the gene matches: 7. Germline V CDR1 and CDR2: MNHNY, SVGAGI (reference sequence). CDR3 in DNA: TGTGCCAGCACCTACCCGGGGGGTTACAATGAGCAGTTCTTC. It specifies CASTYPGGYNEQFF.

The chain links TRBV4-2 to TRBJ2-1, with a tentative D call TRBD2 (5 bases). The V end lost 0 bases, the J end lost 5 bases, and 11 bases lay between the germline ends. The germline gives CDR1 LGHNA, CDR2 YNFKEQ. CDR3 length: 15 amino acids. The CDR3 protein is CASSQDWLAHNEQFF. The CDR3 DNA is TGTGCCAGCAGCCAAGATTGGCTAGCCCACAATGAGCAGTTCTTC.

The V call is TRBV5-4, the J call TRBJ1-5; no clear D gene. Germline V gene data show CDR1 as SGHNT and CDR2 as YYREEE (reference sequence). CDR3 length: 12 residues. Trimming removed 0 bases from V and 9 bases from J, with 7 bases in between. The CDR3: CASSLAGPPQHF. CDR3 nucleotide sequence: TGTGCCAGCAGCTTGGCCGGACCGCCCCAGCATTTT.

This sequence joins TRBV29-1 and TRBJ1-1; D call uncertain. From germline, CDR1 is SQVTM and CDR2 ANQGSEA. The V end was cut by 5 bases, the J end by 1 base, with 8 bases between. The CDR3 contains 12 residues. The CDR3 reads CSVQPGNTEAFF. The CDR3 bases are TGCAGCGTTCAACCCGGGAACACTGAAGCTTTCTTT.

The CDR3 loop reads CASSSRDSHNEQFF. The CDR3 bases are TGTGCCAGCAGTTCACGGGACTCTCACAATGAGCAGTTCTTC. The chain is built from TRBV28 and TRBJ2-1; a possible D gene is TRBD2 (6 bases). V shed 4 bases and J shed 5 bases, with 12 bases lying between them. CDR1 is MDHEN, CDR2 SYDVKM, per germline. The length of the CDR3 is 14 residues. The full variable domain, in which reference TRBV28 and TRBJ2-1 provide the parts outside the CDR3, is DVKVTQSSRYLVKRTGEKVFLECVQDMDHENMFWYRQDPGLGLRLIYFSYDVKMKEKGDIPEGYSVSREKKERFSLILESASTNQTSMYLCASSSRDSHNEQFFGPGTRLTVL.

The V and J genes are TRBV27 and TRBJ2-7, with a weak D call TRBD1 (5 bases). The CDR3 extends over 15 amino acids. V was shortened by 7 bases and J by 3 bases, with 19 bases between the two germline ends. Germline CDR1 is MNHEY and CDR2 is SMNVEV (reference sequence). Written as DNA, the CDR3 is TGTGCCAGCAAGCCCTCCCAGGGTAGTGACTACGAGCAGTACTTC. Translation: CASKPSQGSDYEQYF.